Listed below are T cell receptor beta chains from one sample, sequenced in a study of cytotoxic CD8 clonotypes in ibrutinib-treated CLL. The table came from immunoSEQ multiplex PCR; TCRdb's copy has only in-frame clones and leaves some out. Of roughly 30,000 clones in the sample, about 80% were seen once. The sample here was PBMCs, taken after 36 months of ibrutinib treatment. The receptors stem from a human donor with chronic lymphocytic leukemia. CDR3s include the opening cysteine and the closing phenylalanine or tryptophan.

cdr3_length	v_call	j_call	cdr3_aa
16	TRBV7-6	TRBJ2-1	CASSPPRGGTFDEQFF
14	TRBV9	TRBJ2-1	CASSGGGLYNEQFF
15	TRBV29-1	TRBJ2-3	CSVDNRGGSTDTQYF
13	TRBV27	TRBJ1-1	CASSPSMNTEAFF
14	TRBV5-1	TRBJ1-1	CASSLDPANTEAFF
16	TRBV7-2	TRBJ1-5	CASSSGQGHSNQPQHF
16	TRBV29-1	TRBJ2-1	CSVSPGGGVRQHEQFF
12	TRBV29-1	TRBJ1-2	CSVVVSNYGYTF
14	TRBV19	TRBJ1-5	CASSTGAGPGAQHF
17	TRBV4-1	TRBJ2-3	CASSQDPSGGAVNTQYF
13	TRBV7-9	TRBJ2-7	CASSSGVGPRQYF
14	TRBV5-6	TRBJ1-4	CASSPGRYGGKLFF
13	TRBV27	TRBJ2-7	CASSSREGIEQYF
14	TRBV18	TRBJ1-2	CASSPGGTIYGYTF
13	TRBV5-6	TRBJ2-5	CASSLEGSETQYF
13	TRBV19	TRBJ2-7	CASSTGGPYEQYF
16	TRBV18	TRBJ1-2	CASSPSTGTDNYGYTF
15	TRBV4-1	TRBJ2-2	CASSDRGLGTGELFF
13	TRBV18	TRBJ2-7	CASSQSTWNEQYF
16	TRBV18	TRBJ1-2	CASSPNGRISNYGYTF
11	TRBV2	TRBJ2-5	CASSLQETQYF
13	TRBV6-5	TRBJ1-6	CASSYVDNSPLHF
16	TRBV19	TRBJ2-5	CASSGPIGPQRETQYF
15	TRBV19	TRBJ2-3	CASKGKRESTDTQYF
13	TRBV27	TRBJ2-7	CASGSGSSYEQYF
10	TRBV2	TRBJ2-5	CASRLGSQYF
17	TRBV5-4	TRBJ1-4	CASSRLGPTVPNEKLFF
12	TRBV29-1	TRBJ1-1	CSVLGVNTEAFF
14	TRBV6-6	TRBJ1-5	CASSPIGGGQPQHF
13	TRBV7-3	TRBJ1-1	CASSEVSEAEAFF
14	TRBV2	TRBJ1-1	CASKGGIDPSEAFF
13	TRBV10-2	TRBJ1-5	CASQGQYLQPQHF
12	TRBV19	TRBJ1-3	CASRPSGNTIYF
17	TRBV10-3	TRBJ2-3	CAINPGLAGGRTDTQYF
14	TRBV27	TRBJ1-1	CASSYGGGFAEAFF
15	TRBV7-2	TRBJ2-3	CASSRTGKSTDTQYF